This is a list of T cell receptor beta chains from one sample in a study of technical replicates of blood from several donors. Clones were sequenced by immunoSEQ multiplex PCR, and TCRdb holds only the in-frame ones, with some missing. The sample holds approximately 70,000 clones, roughly 96% seen once. The material sequenced was T cells isolated from PBMCs. These receptors all stem from a human donor in good health. CDR3s include the opening cysteine and the closing phenylalanine or tryptophan. D genes are given only for firm matches. Clone size, where shown, is once, few, many, or a class for clones that have expanded.

j_call v_call clone_size d_call cdr3_nt cdr3_aa
TRBJ1-2 TRBV10-3 NA NA TGTGCCATCAGTGAGCCGGGACTCTATGGCTACACCTTC CAISEPGLYGYTF
TRBJ2-3 TRBV5-4 NA TRBD1 TGTGCCAGCAGCTTGGGGGGGACAGGGGGAGATACGCAGTATTTT CASSLGGTGGDTQYF
TRBJ1-5 TRBV18 NA NA TGTGCCAGCTCAAACAGGGATAGCAATCAGCCCCAGCATTTT CASSNRDSNQPQHF
TRBJ2-6 TRBV7-7 NA NA TGTGCCAGCCGGGGTTCTGGGGCCAACGTCCTGACTTTC CASRGSGANVLTF
TRBJ2-5 TRBV2 few NA TGTGCCAGCAGTGGTAGGGGGGGAGAGACCCAGTACTTC CASSGRGGETQYF
TRBJ2-7 TRBV5-1 NA TRBD2 TGCGCCAGCAGCTTGGGGGATTTGCGGGAGGGCCTCGAGCAGTACTTC CASSLGDLREGLEQYF
TRBJ2-1 TRBV5-4 NA NA TGTGCCAGCACGCTCGGAGCTGAGCAGTTCTTC CASTLGAEQFF
TRBJ2-7 TRBV9 NA TRBD2 TGTGCCAGCAGCGGAGGACTAGCGGGAGCCTCGTGGGAGCAGTACTTC CASSGGLAGASWEQYF
TRBJ2-7 TRBV4-1 NA NA TGCGCCAGCAGCCAAGATGAGATTTTTTTGTGGGAGCAGTACTTC CASSQDEIFLWEQYF
TRBJ2-5 TRBV5-1 NA NA TGCGCCAGCAGCTTGGCAGGGGGGGAGACCCAGTACTTC CASSLAGGETQYF
TRBJ2-5 TRBV11-2 NA TRBD1 TGTGCCAGCAGTCACTGGACAGGGGAAGAGACCCAGTACTTC CASSHWTGEETQYF
TRBJ2-5 TRBV5-4 NA TRBD1 TGTGCCAGCAGCGTAAGACAGGGGTGGGGTGAGACCCAGTACTTC CASSVRQGWGETQYF
TRBJ1-5 TRBV7-9 NA NA TGTGCCAGCAGCTTACTTGGGGGCCCCAATCAGCCCCAGCATTTT CASSLLGGPNQPQHF
TRBJ2-1 TRBV9 NA NA TGTGCCAGCAGCGTAGGTCGGGGGACCGATGAGCAGTTCTTC CASSVGRGTDEQFF
TRBJ2-1 TRBV5-1 NA NA TGCGCCAGCAGCAGTGGGGCTAATTACAATGAGCAGTTCTTC CASSSGANYNEQFF
TRBJ2-1 TRBV7-9 NA NA TGTGCCAGCAGCTTAGCACCCCCTAGGGAGCAGTTCTTC CASSLAPPREQFF
TRBJ2-1 TRBV5-1 NA TRBD2 TGCGCCAGCAGCTGGACTAGCGATGAGCAGTTCTTC CASSWTSDEQFF
TRBJ1-4 TRBV5-8 NA TRBD1 TGTGCCAGCAGCTTGGGGGGACAGGGGGTCGAAAAACTGTTTTTT CASSLGGQGVEKLFF
TRBJ1-5 TRBV5-4 NA TRBD1 TGTGCCAGCAGCAGGACAGGGGAATCCAATCAGCCCCAGCATTTT CASSRTGESNQPQHF
TRBJ1-1 TRBV6-5 NA NA TGTGCCAGCGCTTTCGCGGGGGGTGGCACTGAAGCTTTCTTT CASAFAGGGTEAFF
TRBJ2-1 TRBV4-1 NA NA TGCGCCAGCAGCCAAGTATCCATAACCAGCAATGAGCAGTTCTTC CASSQVSITSNEQFF
TRBJ1-1 TRBV19 NA NA TGTGCCAGTAGGCCAGGCTTGAACACTGAAGCTTTCTTT CASRPGLNTEAFF
TRBJ1-2 TRBV19 NA TRBD1 TGTGCCAGTAGTCCCGGGACAGGGCTTAACTATGGCTACACCTTC CASSPGTGLNYGYTF
TRBJ2-5 TRBV2 NA TRBD1 TGTGCCAGCAGTGAAGCTAGTCTAACGAGGGGGACAGGGGATAGCCTCCAAGAGACCCAGTACTTC CASSEASLTRGTGDSLQETQYF
TRBJ2-3 TRBV4-1 NA TRBD2 TGCGCCAGCAGCCAAATGGGGACTAGCGGGAGGGAGGAGACAGATACGCAGTATTTT CASSQMGTSGREETDTQYF
TRBJ1-3 TRBV4-1 NA NA TGCGCCAGCAGCCAATGGGTACGGGAGACCATATATTTT CASSQWVRETIYF
TRBJ2-7 TRBV10-3 NA TRBD1 TGTGCCATCAGTGAGTCGAGCACAGGGGACTACGAGCAGTACTTC CAISESSTGDYEQYF
TRBJ1-2 TRBV29-1 NA TRBD1 TGCAGCGGAAGACAGGGGAGTTATGGCTACACCTTC CSGRQGSYGYTF
TRBJ2-3 TRBV11-3 NA TRBD1 TGTGCCAGCAGCTCTATAGAAGAGACAGGGGGAACAGATACGCAGTATTTT CASSSIEETGGTDTQYF